The rows below give T cell receptor beta chains drawn from one sample of a study of blood T cell repertoires in COVID-19. Using immunoSEQ multiplex PCR, the repertoire was profiled, and TCRdb retains in-frame clones only, with some absent. The sample lists fewer than 350,000 clones, around 87% occurring once. Sequenced: peripheral blood. Receptors were obtained from a woman in her forties or fifties who had recovered from COVID-19. The CDR3 runs from the conserved cysteine through the conserved F or W. Fields, in order: J gene, D gene, clone size, V gene, CDR3 protein, CDR3 DNA. A D gene is named only where the DNA matches it firmly. Size tells how often a clone was seen (once, few, many) or the class of an expanded clone, and some rows leave it out.

J gene: TRBJ2-5; D gene: TRBD1; clone size: NA; V gene: TRBV5-1; CDR3 protein: CASSLGGQERETQYF; CDR3 DNA: TGCGCCAGCAGCTTGGGGGGACAGGAGAGAGAGACCCAGTACTTC
J gene: TRBJ2-1; D gene: NA; clone size: once; V gene: TRBV21-1; CDR3 protein: CASTGLAVRNEQFF; CDR3 DNA: TGTGCCAGCACCGGCCTAGCGGTAAGAAATGAGCAGTTCTTC
J gene: TRBJ2-7; D gene: TRBD1; clone size: NA; V gene: TRBV10-3; CDR3 protein: CAISPGQGSYEQYF; CDR3 DNA: TGTGCCATCTCCCCCGGACAGGGGTCTTACGAGCAGTACTTC
J gene: TRBJ2-7; D gene: NA; clone size: NA; V gene: TRBV6-5; CDR3 protein: CASSYSQTDYEQYF; CDR3 DNA: TGTGCCAGCAGTTACTCACAGACAGACTACGAGCAGTACTTC
J gene: TRBJ2-5; D gene: NA; clone size: NA; V gene: TRBV7-2; CDR3 protein: CASSSLPRLLWETQYF; CDR3 DNA: TGTGCCAGCAGCTCCCTACCCCGACTGCTATGGGAGACCCAGTACTTC
J gene: TRBJ2-3; D gene: NA; clone size: NA; V gene: TRBV5-1; CDR3 protein: CASSRQERTDTQYF; CDR3 DNA: TGCGCCAGCAGCCGACAGGAAAGGACAGATACGCAGTATTTT
J gene: TRBJ2-4; D gene: NA; clone size: once; V gene: TRBV4-3; CDR3 protein: CASSFSTGSAKNIQYF; CDR3 DNA: TGCGCCAGCAGCTTTAGTACAGGGTCAGCCAAAAACATTCAGTACTTC
J gene: TRBJ1-1; D gene: NA; clone size: few; V gene: TRBV29-1; CDR3 protein: CSVGQPRPMNTEAFF; CDR3 DNA: TGCAGCGTTGGACAGCCCCGACCTATGAACACTGAAGCTTTCTTT
J gene: TRBJ2-1; D gene: TRBD2; clone size: NA; V gene: TRBV28; CDR3 protein: CASSLPPYATSGGAHEQFF; CDR3 DNA: TGTGCCAGCAGTTTACCCCCCTATGCAACTAGCGGGGGGGCCCATGAGCAGTTCTTC
J gene: TRBJ1-2; D gene: TRBD1; clone size: NA; V gene: TRBV30; CDR3 protein: CAWSVWSGGGYGYTF; CDR3 DNA: TGTGCCTGGAGTGTATGGTCAGGGGGAGGCTATGGCTACACCTTC
J gene: TRBJ2-5; D gene: TRBD2; clone size: NA; V gene: TRBV7-3; CDR3 protein: CASSWASGTIETQYF; CDR3 DNA: TGTGCCAGCAGCTGGGCCAGCGGGACGATAGAGACCCAGTACTTC
J gene: TRBJ2-5; D gene: NA; clone size: NA; V gene: TRBV19; CDR3 protein: CASSSGYFQETQYF; CDR3 DNA: TGTGCCAGTAGTTCGGGGTATTTCCAAGAGACCCAGTACTTC
J gene: TRBJ2-3; D gene: NA; clone size: NA; V gene: TRBV11-3; CDR3 protein: CASSSGQSTDTQYF; CDR3 DNA: TGTGCCAGCAGCTCTGGACAAAGCACAGATACGCAGTATTTT
J gene: TRBJ2-5; D gene: NA; clone size: NA; V gene: TRBV20-1; CDR3 protein: CSGYLQETQYF; CDR3 DNA: TGCAGTGGCTACTTGCAAGAGACCCAGTACTTC
J gene: TRBJ2-1; D gene: NA; clone size: NA; V gene: TRBV7-3; CDR3 protein: CASSLGLYNEQFF; CDR3 DNA: TGTGCCAGCAGCTTAGGACTCTACAATGAGCAGTTCTTC
J gene: TRBJ2-7; D gene: NA; clone size: NA; V gene: TRBV28; CDR3 protein: CASSSADFLSYEQYF; CDR3 DNA: TGTGCCAGCAGCTCGGCGGATTTCCTCTCCTACGAGCAGTACTTC
J gene: TRBJ1-2; D gene: TRBD1; clone size: NA; V gene: TRBV5-1; CDR3 protein: CASGSDRGHYGYTF; CDR3 DNA: TGCGCCAGCGGATCCGACAGGGGACATTATGGCTACACCTTC
J gene: TRBJ2-2; D gene: TRBD2; clone size: NA; V gene: TRBV10-3; CDR3 protein: CAITAREGLGTGELFF; CDR3 DNA: TGTGCCATCACCGCCCGGGAGGGACTAGGAACCGGGGAGCTGTTTTTT
J gene: TRBJ2-3; D gene: NA; clone size: NA; V gene: TRBV14; CDR3 protein: CASSPPRRGPDSNTQYF; CDR3 DNA: TGTGCCAGCAGCCCCCCCCGGCGGGGGCCCGACTCCAATACGCAGTATTTT
J gene: TRBJ1-2; D gene: NA; clone size: NA; V gene: TRBV18; CDR3 protein: CASSPTAEGYTF; CDR3 DNA: TGTGCCAGCTCACCAACCGCGGAAGGCTACACCTTC
J gene: TRBJ1-5; D gene: TRBD1; clone size: NA; V gene: TRBV28; CDR3 protein: CASSFSGTGFYGQPQHF; CDR3 DNA: TGTGCCAGCAGTTTTTCGGGGACAGGGTTCTATGGTCAGCCCCAGCATTTT
J gene: TRBJ2-1; D gene: NA; clone size: NA; V gene: TRBV7-7; CDR3 protein: CASSLGTPGQGYNEQFF; CDR3 DNA: TGTGCTAGCAGCTTAGGGACCCCGGGACAAGGCTACAATGAGCAGTTCTTC
J gene: TRBJ1-1; D gene: NA; clone size: NA; V gene: TRBV27; CDR3 protein: CASRIAQGGNTEAFF; CDR3 DNA: TGTGCCAGCAGAATTGCACAGGGTGGGAACACTGAAGCTTTCTTT
J gene: TRBJ2-3; D gene: TRBD2; clone size: NA; V gene: TRBV5-1; CDR3 protein: CASSSSGGPRNTQYF; CDR3 DNA: TGCGCCAGCAGCTCTAGCGGGGGGCCCAGGAATACGCAGTATTTT
J gene: TRBJ2-7; D gene: NA; clone size: NA; V gene: TRBV20-1; CDR3 protein: CSASEGDYEQYF; CDR3 DNA: TGCAGTGCTAGTGAAGGGGATTACGAGCAGTACTTC
J gene: TRBJ1-5; D gene: TRBD1; clone size: NA; V gene: TRBV28; CDR3 protein: CASSTGAHQPQHF; CDR3 DNA: TGTGCCAGCAGTACAGGGGCCCATCAGCCCCAGCATTTT
J gene: TRBJ1-2; D gene: NA; clone size: medium-sized; V gene: TRBV27; CDR3 protein: CASSLSWGQKGGYTF; CDR3 DNA: TGTGCCAGCAGTTTATCGTGGGGGCAAAAGGGCGGCTACACCTTC
J gene: TRBJ2-1; D gene: NA; clone size: NA; V gene: TRBV7-8; CDR3 protein: CASSLATRSNEQFF; CDR3 DNA: TGTGCCAGCAGCTTAGCGACTAGGAGCAATGAGCAGTTCTTC
J gene: TRBJ2-1; D gene: TRBD2; clone size: NA; V gene: TRBV6-5; CDR3 protein: CASSYSGGGSNEQFF; CDR3 DNA: TGTGCCAGCAGTTACTCCGGCGGGGGGAGCAATGAGCAGTTCTTC
J gene: TRBJ1-1; D gene: TRBD1; clone size: few; V gene: TRBV5-1; CDR3 protein: CASQQGTVDTEAFF; CDR3 DNA: TGCGCCAGCCAACAGGGGACGGTAGACACTGAAGCTTTCTTT
J gene: TRBJ1-4; D gene: NA; clone size: NA; V gene: TRBV30; CDR3 protein: CAWSVWGGLELFF; CDR3 DNA: TGTGCCTGGAGTGTATGGGGGGGATTGGAACTGTTTTTT
J gene: TRBJ2-7; D gene: TRBD2; clone size: NA; V gene: TRBV28; CDR3 protein: CASSSIAGGNYEQYF; CDR3 DNA: TGTGCCAGCAGTTCGATAGCGGGAGGCAATTACGAGCAGTACTTC
J gene: TRBJ1-1; D gene: NA; clone size: NA; V gene: TRBV4-3; CDR3 protein: CASSQAGSEAFF; CDR3 DNA: TGCGCCAGCAGCCAAGCTGGCTCTGAAGCTTTCTTT
J gene: TRBJ2-7; D gene: NA; clone size: NA; V gene: TRBV7-6; CDR3 protein: CASSLGVSGLDEQYF; CDR3 DNA: TGTGCCAGCAGCTTAGGGGTATCGGGTCTTGACGAGCAGTACTTC
J gene: TRBJ2-7; D gene: TRBD2; clone size: NA; V gene: TRBV5-5; CDR3 protein: CASSTGTSGFEQYF; CDR3 DNA: TGTGCCAGCAGCACCGGGACTAGCGGGTTCGAGCAGTACTTC
J gene: TRBJ1-5; D gene: NA; clone size: few; V gene: TRBV19; CDR3 protein: CASSTTVGNQPQHF; CDR3 DNA: TGTGCCAGTAGTACGACAGTGGGCAATCAGCCCCAGCATTTT
J gene: TRBJ2-3; D gene: TRBD2; clone size: NA; V gene: TRBV6-5; CDR3 protein: CASWTSGSTDTQYF; CDR3 DNA: TGTGCCAGCTGGACTAGCGGAAGCACAGATACGCAGTATTTT
J gene: TRBJ1-4; D gene: NA; clone size: once; V gene: TRBV2; CDR3 protein: CASSDRDKGTNEKLFF; CDR3 DNA: TGTGCCAGCAGTGATCGGGATAAGGGCACTAATGAAAAACTGTTTTTT
J gene: TRBJ1-1; D gene: TRBD1; clone size: NA; V gene: TRBV25-1; CDR3 protein: CASSLQGSTEAFF; CDR3 DNA: TGTGCCAGCAGTTTACAGGGGAGTACTGAAGCTTTCTTT
J gene: TRBJ2-3; D gene: TRBD2; clone size: NA; V gene: TRBV5-1; CDR3 protein: CASSGILAADTDTQYF; CDR3 DNA: TGCGCCAGCAGCGGAATACTAGCGGCCGACACAGATACGCAGTATTTT
J gene: TRBJ1-6; D gene: NA; clone size: few; V gene: TRBV27; CDR3 protein: CASWGGHSPLHF; CDR3 DNA: TGTGCCAGCTGGGGGGGTCATTCACCCCTCCACTTT
J gene: TRBJ1-3; D gene: NA; clone size: NA; V gene: TRBV5-8; CDR3 protein: CASSLGHRGNTIYF; CDR3 DNA: TGTGCCAGCAGCTTGGGGCACCGAGGAAACACCATATATTTT
J gene: TRBJ2-4; D gene: NA; clone size: once; V gene: TRBV4-3; CDR3 protein: CASSQDIGGISKNIQYF; CDR3 DNA: TGCGCCAGCAGCCAAGATATAGGGGGTATTTCGAAAAACATTCAGTACTTC
J gene: TRBJ2-7; D gene: NA; clone size: NA; V gene: TRBV27; CDR3 protein: CASSLSGGAHEQYF; CDR3 DNA: TGTGCCAGCAGTTTATCGGGGGGGGCCCACGAGCAGTACTTC
J gene: TRBJ1-2; D gene: NA; clone size: NA; V gene: TRBV6-5; CDR3 protein: CASSSYYGYTF; CDR3 DNA: TGTGCCAGCAGTTCATACTATGGCTACACCTTC
J gene: TRBJ2-2; D gene: TRBD2; clone size: NA; V gene: TRBV13; CDR3 protein: CASSLYFSGESTGELFF; CDR3 DNA: TGTGCCAGCAGCTTATACTTCAGCGGGGAGAGCACCGGGGAGCTGTTTTTT
J gene: TRBJ2-7; D gene: NA; clone size: once; V gene: TRBV20-1; CDR3 protein: CSASVPGLPLEQYF; CDR3 DNA: TGCAGTGCTAGTGTACCGGGACTCCCTCTGGAGCAGTACTTC
J gene: TRBJ1-1; D gene: NA; clone size: once; V gene: TRBV7-2; CDR3 protein: CASSSQSGGTEAFF; CDR3 DNA: TGTGCCAGCAGCTCTCAGTCCGGGGGAACTGAAGCTTTCTTT
J gene: TRBJ1-1; D gene: NA; clone size: NA; V gene: TRBV4-3; CDR3 protein: CASSPPGRNTEAFF; CDR3 DNA: TGCGCCAGCAGCCCACCCGGTCGGAACACTGAAGCTTTCTTT
J gene: TRBJ1-2; D gene: NA; clone size: NA; V gene: TRBV5-4; CDR3 protein: CASSLDSYYGYTF; CDR3 DNA: TGTGCCAGCAGCTTGGACAGCTACTATGGCTACACCTTC
J gene: TRBJ2-1; D gene: NA; clone size: NA; V gene: TRBV11-3; CDR3 protein: CASSWGRANEQFF; CDR3 DNA: TGTGCCAGCAGCTGGGGCAGGGCGAATGAGCAGTTCTTC
J gene: TRBJ1-2; D gene: NA; clone size: NA; V gene: TRBV3-1/TRBV3-2; CDR3 protein: CASSQDLGAGYTF; CDR3 DNA: TGTGCCAGCAGCCAAGATCTTGGGGCTGGCTACACCTTC
J gene: TRBJ2-5; D gene: NA; clone size: NA; V gene: TRBV28; CDR3 protein: CASSQTGEGKTQYF; CDR3 DNA: TGTGCCAGCAGCCAGACAGGGGAGGGAAAGACCCAGTACTTC
J gene: TRBJ1-3; D gene: NA; clone size: NA; V gene: TRBV6-5; CDR3 protein: CASRFLFDSGNTIYF; CDR3 DNA: TGTGCCTCACGATTCCTATTCGACTCTGGAAACACCATATATTTT
J gene: TRBJ2-1; D gene: TRBD2; clone size: NA; V gene: TRBV9; CDR3 protein: CASSVGAGGNLYNEQFF; CDR3 DNA: TGTGCCAGCAGCGTAGGAGCGGGGGGAAACCTTTACAATGAGCAGTTCTTC
J gene: TRBJ2-7; D gene: NA; clone size: NA; V gene: TRBV7-2; CDR3 protein: CASSPAYEQYF; CDR3 DNA: TGTGCCAGCAGCCCCGCCTACGAGCAGTACTTC